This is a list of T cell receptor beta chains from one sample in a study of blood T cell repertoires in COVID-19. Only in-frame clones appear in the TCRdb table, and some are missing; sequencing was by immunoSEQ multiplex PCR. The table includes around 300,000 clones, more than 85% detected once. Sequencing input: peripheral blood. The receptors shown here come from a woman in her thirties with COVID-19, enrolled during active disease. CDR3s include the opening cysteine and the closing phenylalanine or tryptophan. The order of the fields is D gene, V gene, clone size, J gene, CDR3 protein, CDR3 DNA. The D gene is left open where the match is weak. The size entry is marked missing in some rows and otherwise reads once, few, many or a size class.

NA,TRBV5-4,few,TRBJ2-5,CASSLYREKETQYF,TGTGCCAGCAGCTTGTACAGGGAGAAAGAGACCCAGTACTTC
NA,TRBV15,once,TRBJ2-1,CATSRISEQFF,TGTGCCACCAGCAGGATCAGTGAGCAGTTCTTC
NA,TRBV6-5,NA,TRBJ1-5,CASRADSYNQPQHF,TGTGCCAGCAGAGCAGACAGCTACAATCAGCCCCAGCATTTT
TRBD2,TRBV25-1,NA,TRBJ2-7,CATISGSSYEQYF,TGTGCCACCATTAGCGGGAGCTCCTACGAGCAGTACTTC
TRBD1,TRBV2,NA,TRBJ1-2,CASSELVSGGYANYGYTF,TGTGCCAGCAGTGAATTGGTGTCAGGGGGATATGCTAACTATGGCTACACCTTC
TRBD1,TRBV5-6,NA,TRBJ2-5,CASSPGTGVEETQYF,TGTGCCAGCAGCCCGGGGACAGGGGTTGAAGAGACCCAGTACTTC
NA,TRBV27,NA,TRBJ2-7,CASSLGPTYEQYF,TGTGCCAGCAGTTTGGGCCCAACCTACGAGCAGTACTTC
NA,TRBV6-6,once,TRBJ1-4,CASSRVETNEKLFF,TGTGCCAGCAGCAGGGTTGAGACTAATGAAAAACTGTTTTTT
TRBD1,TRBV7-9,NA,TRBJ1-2,CASSQDRGLGYTF,TGTGCCAGCAGTCAGGACAGGGGGCTTGGCTACACCTTC
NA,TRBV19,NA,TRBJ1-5,CASSIGGIRGYQPQHF,TGTGCCAGTAGTATTGGGGGGATTCGGGGGTACCAGCCCCAGCATTTT
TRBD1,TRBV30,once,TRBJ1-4,CALETGGIANEKLFF,TGTGCCTTGGAAACAGGGGGTATCGCTAATGAAAAACTGTTTTTT
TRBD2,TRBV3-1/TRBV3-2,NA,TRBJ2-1,CASSYRTSGDNEQFF,TGTGCCAGCAGCTATCGGACTAGCGGGGACAATGAGCAGTTCTTC
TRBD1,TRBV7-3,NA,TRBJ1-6,CASSIDRDSPLHF,TGTGCCAGCAGCATAGACAGGGATTCACCCCTCCACTTT
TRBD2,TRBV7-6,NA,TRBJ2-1,CASSAGTSGTEQFF,TGTGCCAGCAGCGCCGGGACTAGTGGCACTGAGCAGTTCTTC
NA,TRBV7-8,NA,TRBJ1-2,CASSLARTANYGYTF,TGTGCCAGCAGCTTAGCGCGTACGGCTAACTATGGCTACACCTTC
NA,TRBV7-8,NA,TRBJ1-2,CASSSFSSGGVYGYTF,TGTGCCAGCAGCTCTTTCTCCTCGGGGGGAGTATATGGCTACACCTTC
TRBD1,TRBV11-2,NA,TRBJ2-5,CASSLQGAMGETQYF,TGTGCCAGCAGCCTACAGGGGGCAATGGGAGAGACCCAGTACTTC
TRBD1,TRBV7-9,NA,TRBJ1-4,CASSQPGQLNEKLFF,TGTGCCAGCAGCCAACCGGGACAGCTTAATGAAAAACTGTTTTTT
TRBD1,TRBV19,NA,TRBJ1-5,CASTIGDRGYSNQPQHF,TGTGCCAGTACCATCGGGGACAGGGGTTATAGCAATCAGCCCCAGCATTTT
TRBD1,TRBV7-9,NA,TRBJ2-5,CASSRNRGEETQYF,TGTGCCAGCAGCCGCAACAGGGGCGAAGAGACCCAGTACTTC
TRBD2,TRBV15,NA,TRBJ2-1,CATSRDGGGWHEQFF,TGTGCCACCAGCAGAGATGGCGGGGGATGGCATGAGCAGTTCTTC
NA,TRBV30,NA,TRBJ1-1,CAWSGTEAFF,TGTGCCTGGAGTGGGACAGAAGCTTTCTTT
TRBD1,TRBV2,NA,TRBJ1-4,CASSWDRGNEKLFF,TGTGCCAGCAGTTGGGACAGGGGGAATGAAAAACTGTTTTTT
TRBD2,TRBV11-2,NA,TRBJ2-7,CASSLGGGRYEQYF,TGTGCCAGCAGCTTAGGCGGGGGTCGCTACGAGCAGTACTTC
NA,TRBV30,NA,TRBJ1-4,CAWSVARSNEKLFF,TGTGCCTGGAGTGTGGCCAGATCAAATGAAAAACTGTTTTTT
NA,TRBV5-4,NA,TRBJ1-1,CATRFDRKRHTEAFF,TGTGCCACCCGGTTTGACAGGAAGAGGCACACTGAAGCTTTCTTT
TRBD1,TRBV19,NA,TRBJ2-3,CATGQGSTDTQYF,TGTGCCACCGGACAGGGAAGCACAGATACGCAGTATTTT
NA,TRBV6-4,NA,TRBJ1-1,CASSPEAGGTEAFF,TGTGCCAGCAGTCCCGAAGCGGGCGGCACTGAAGCTTTCTTT
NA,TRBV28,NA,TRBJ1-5,CASSLWRVISNQPQHF,TGTGCCAGCAGTTTATGGAGAGTAATTAGCAATCAGCCCCAGCATTTT
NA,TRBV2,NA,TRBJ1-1,CASSENRLPTEAFF,TGTGCCAGCAGTGAAAATCGGTTACCCACTGAAGCTTTCTTT
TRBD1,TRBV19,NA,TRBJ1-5,CASSGTAYSNQPQHF,TGTGCCAGTAGCGGGACAGCCTATAGCAATCAGCCCCAGCATTTT
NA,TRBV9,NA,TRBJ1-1,CASSVLTSGTEAFF,TGTGCCAGCAGCGTACTCACTAGCGGGACTGAAGCTTTCTTT
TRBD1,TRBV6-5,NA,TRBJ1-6,CASRTGGRDNSPLHF,TGTGCCAGCAGGACAGGGGGCCGGGATAATTCACCCCTCCACTTT
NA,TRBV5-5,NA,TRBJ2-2,CASSPPSRGRQGELFF,TGTGCCAGCAGCCCCCCCAGCAGGGGACGCCAAGGGGAGCTGTTTTTT
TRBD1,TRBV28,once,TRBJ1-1,CASSFPAGGLTEAFF,TGTGCCAGCAGTTTCCCGGCAGGGGGCCTAACTGAAGCTTTCTTT
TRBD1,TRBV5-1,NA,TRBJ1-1,CASSGRTGSTEAFF,TGCGCCAGCAGCGGAAGGACAGGCAGCACTGAAGCTTTCTTT
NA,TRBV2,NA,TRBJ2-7,CASSLDYNSYEQYF,TGTGCCAGCAGTCTGGACTACAACTCCTACGAGCAGTACTTC
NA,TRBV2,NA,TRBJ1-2,CASSSRQTTNYGYTF,TGTGCCAGCAGTTCCCGACAGACGACTAACTATGGCTACACCTTC
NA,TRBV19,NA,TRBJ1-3,CASSIPLSGSKGNTIYF,TGTGCCAGTAGTATCCCCCTCTCCGGTTCCAAAGGAAACACCATATATTTT
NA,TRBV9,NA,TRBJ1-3,CASSVSDSSGNTIYF,TGTGCCAGCAGCGTATCCGATAGCTCTGGAAACACCATATATTTT
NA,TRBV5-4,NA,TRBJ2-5,CASSLDLWAQETQYF,TGTGCCAGCAGCTTGGATCTTTGGGCCCAAGAGACCCAGTACTTC
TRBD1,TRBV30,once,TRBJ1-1,CAWSKGANTEAFF,TGTGCCTGGAGCAAGGGGGCGAACACTGAAGCTTTCTTT